Listed below are T cell receptor beta chains from one sample, sequenced in a study of blood T cell repertoires in COVID-19. Sequencing was performed with immunoSEQ multiplex PCR; in TCRdb, only in-frame clones are kept and a portion is missing. Among over 250,000 clones listed, around 84% were seen once. Material: PBMCs or T cells enriched from blood (not recorded which). Every receptor here comes from a man under 40 with acute COVID-19. The CDR3 runs from the conserved cysteine through the conserved F or W. The D gene is left open where the match is weak. Size is omitted from some rows. Given values are once, few, many or a class for expanded clones.

clone_size	j_call	v_call	d_call	cdr3_nt	cdr3_aa
NA	TRBJ1-2	TRBV3-1/TRBV3-2	NA	TGTGCCAGCAGCCAAGCGAACAGGGTCGCTAACTATGGCTACACCTTC	CASSQANRVANYGYTF
few	TRBJ1-6	TRBV7-7	NA	TGTGCTAGCAGCTTAGCGCTCCGCAGGGAAATTTCACCCCTCCACTTT	CASSLALRREISPLHF
NA	TRBJ1-4	TRBV27	TRBD1	TGTGCCAGCAGTTTCGGGACAGGGAATGAAAAACTGTTTTTT	CASSFGTGNEKLFF
NA	TRBJ1-6	TRBV27	NA	TGTGCCAGCATGGAGAGCTCCTATAATTCACCCCTCCACTTT	CASMESSYNSPLHF
NA	TRBJ2-2	TRBV12-5	NA	TGTGCTAGTGGTTCCGCCAGCGGGGAGCTGTTTTTT	CASGSASGELFF
NA	TRBJ2-5	TRBV28	NA	TGTGCCAGCAGTTTACTGGCTAGGGAGGCCCGGGAGACCCAGTACTTC	CASSLLAREARETQYF
NA	TRBJ2-3	TRBV6-2/TRBV6-3	TRBD2	TGTGCCAGCAGTTTCCCTAGCGGGAGGGCCCTCGCTGTTCCTTGGGATACGCAGTATTTT	CASSFPSGRALAVPWDTQYF
NA	TRBJ1-2	TRBV19	NA	TGTGCCAGTAGTCCCGGAGCCATCGCTTATGGCTACACCTTC	CASSPGAIAYGYTF
NA	TRBJ1-1	TRBV30	TRBD1	TGTGCCTGGAGGGGACAGGGGGTCACTGAAGCTTTCTTT	CAWRGQGVTEAFF
once	TRBJ1-4	TRBV3-1/TRBV3-2	TRBD1	TGTGCCAGCAGCCAGCCGACCGGGACAGGGTCGTGGAAACTGTTTTTT	CASSQPTGTGSWKLFF
once	TRBJ1-2	TRBV6-1	TRBD1	TGTGCCAGCAGTGAAGTAGGGACAGGGGGCTCGGGCTACACCTTC	CASSEVGTGGSGYTF
NA	TRBJ1-5	TRBV6-5	NA	TGTGCCAGCAGTTCCGGACTATCTCAGCCCCAGCATTTT	CASSSGLSQPQHF
NA	TRBJ2-1	TRBV5-1	TRBD2	TGTGCCAGCAGCTTGGTTACTAGCGGGATCGGTGAGCAGTTCTTC	CASSLVTSGIGEQFF
NA	TRBJ2-2	TRBV19	NA	TGTGCCAGTAGTAGGGAGCGGAGGGTCGGGGAGCTGTTTTTT	CASSRERRVGELFF
NA	TRBJ1-2	TRBV24-1	TRBD1	TGTGCCACCAGTGATGGAAGACAGGGGGCCTCCCGCTATGGCTACACCTTC	CATSDGRQGASRYGYTF
NA	TRBJ1-4	TRBV5-4	NA	TGTGCCAGCAGCTACGGGGCGGGGAAAGCAACTAATGAAAAACTGTTTTTT	CASSYGAGKATNEKLFF
NA	TRBJ1-2	TRBV11-2	NA	TGTGCCAGCGCGGATACCTCCAGTGGCTACACCTTC	CASADTSSGYTF
NA	TRBJ1-4	TRBV2	NA	TGTGCCAGCAGTGCTCAGGGAGAAAAACTGTTTTTT	CASSAQGEKLFF
NA	TRBJ2-1	TRBV5-8	NA	TGTGCCAGCAGCCCTGGACAGGGTGGGCTAGCGGTTGTGAATGAGCAGTTCTTC	CASSPGQGGLAVVNEQFF
NA	TRBJ1-1	TRBV6-2/TRBV6-3	TRBD1	TGTGCCAGCAGCCACGACAGGGTCACGAACACTGAAGCTTTCTTT	CASSHDRVTNTEAFF
once	TRBJ1-5	TRBV5-8	TRBD1	TGTGCCAGCAGCGCGAGAAAAAAGGGGGCGCCGGGCAATCAGCCCCAGCATTTT	CASSARKKGAPGNQPQHF
NA	TRBJ2-3	TRBV5-4	NA	TGTGCCAGCACCCGCACAGGGACCGCAGATACGCAGTATTTT	CASTRTGTADTQYF
NA	TRBJ2-1	TRBV29-1	TRBD2	TGCAGCTCCCGGGAGAGCGGGAGTACTGGTGAGCAGTTCTTC	CSSRESGSTGEQFF
NA	TRBJ2-1	TRBV19	TRBD2	TGTGCCAGTAGTATAAGCGGGAGCTCCTACAATGAGCAGTTCTTC	CASSISGSSYNEQFF